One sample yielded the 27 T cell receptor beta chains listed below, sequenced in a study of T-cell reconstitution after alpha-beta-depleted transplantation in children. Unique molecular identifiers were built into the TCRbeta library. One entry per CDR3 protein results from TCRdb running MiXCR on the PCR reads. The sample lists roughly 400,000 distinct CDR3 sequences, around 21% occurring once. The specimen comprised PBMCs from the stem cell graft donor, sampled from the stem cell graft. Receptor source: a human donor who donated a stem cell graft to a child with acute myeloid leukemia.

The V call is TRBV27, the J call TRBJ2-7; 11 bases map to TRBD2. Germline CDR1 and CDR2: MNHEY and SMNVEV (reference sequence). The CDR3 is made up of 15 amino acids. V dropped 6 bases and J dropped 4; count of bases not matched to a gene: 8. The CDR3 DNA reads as TGTGCCAGCAGAATAACTAGCGGGAGTACGTACGAGCAGTACTTC. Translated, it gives CASRITSGSTYEQYF.

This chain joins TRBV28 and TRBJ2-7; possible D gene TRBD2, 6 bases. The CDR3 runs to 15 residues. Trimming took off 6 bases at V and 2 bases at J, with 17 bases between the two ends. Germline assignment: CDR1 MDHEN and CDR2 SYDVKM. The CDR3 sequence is CASRNGGPRTYEQYF. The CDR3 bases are TGTGCCAGCAGAAACGGAGGGCCAAGAACCTACGAGCAGTACTTC.

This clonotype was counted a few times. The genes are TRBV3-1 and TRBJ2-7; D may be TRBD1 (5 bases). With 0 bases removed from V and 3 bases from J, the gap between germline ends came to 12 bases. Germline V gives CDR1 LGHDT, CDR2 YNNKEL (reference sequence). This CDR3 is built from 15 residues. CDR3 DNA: TGTGCCAGCAGCCAAGATCTGGGGCGCTACTACGAGCAGTACTTC. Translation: CASSQDLGRYYEQYF.

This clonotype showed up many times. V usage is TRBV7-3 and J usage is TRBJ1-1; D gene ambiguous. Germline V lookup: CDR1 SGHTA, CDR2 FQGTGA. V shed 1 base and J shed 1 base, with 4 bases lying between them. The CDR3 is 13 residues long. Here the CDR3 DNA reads TGTGCCAGCAGCTTAAGACGGAACACTGAAGCTTTCTTT. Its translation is CASSLRRNTEAFF.

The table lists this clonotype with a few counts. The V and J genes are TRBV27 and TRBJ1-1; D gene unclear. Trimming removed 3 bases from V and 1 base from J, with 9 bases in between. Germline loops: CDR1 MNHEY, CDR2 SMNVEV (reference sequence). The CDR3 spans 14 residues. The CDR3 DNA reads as TGTGCCAGCAGTTTCCACCACAAGAACACTGAAGCTTTCTTT. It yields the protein CASSFHHKNTEAFF.

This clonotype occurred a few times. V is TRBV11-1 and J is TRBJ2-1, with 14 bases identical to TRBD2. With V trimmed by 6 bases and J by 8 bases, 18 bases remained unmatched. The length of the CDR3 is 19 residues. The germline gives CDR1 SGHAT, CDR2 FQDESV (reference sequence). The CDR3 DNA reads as TGTGCCAGCAGAGACGGTGGGACTAGCGGGAGATCAGGTGTAGATGAGCAGTTCTTC. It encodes CASRDGGTSGRSGVDEQFF.

The CDR3 sequence is CASSYSGQRTQYF. The DNA of the CDR3 is TGTGCCAGCAGTTACTCGGGCCAGAGGACGCAGTATTTT. J is TRBJ2-3 and V is TRBV6-2 or TRBV6-3; D gene ambiguous. Germline V gives CDR1 MNHEY, CDR2 SVGEGT. There are 13 residues in the CDR3. V was shortened by 0 bases and J by 9 bases, with 10 bases between the two germline ends.

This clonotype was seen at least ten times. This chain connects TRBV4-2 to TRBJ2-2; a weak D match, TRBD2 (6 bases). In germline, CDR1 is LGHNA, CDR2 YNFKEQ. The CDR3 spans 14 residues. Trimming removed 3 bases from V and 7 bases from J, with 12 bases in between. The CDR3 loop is CASSQVRLGGELFF. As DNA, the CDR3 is TGTGCCAGCAGCCAGGTTAGACTAGGCGGGGAGCTGTTTTTT.

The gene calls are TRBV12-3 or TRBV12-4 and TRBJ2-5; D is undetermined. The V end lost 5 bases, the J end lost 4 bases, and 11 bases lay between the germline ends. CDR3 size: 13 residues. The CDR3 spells CASSAGRRETQYF. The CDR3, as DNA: TGTGCCAGCAGTGCCGGACGGAGAGAGACCCAGTACTTC.

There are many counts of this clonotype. CDR3 DNA: TGTGCCAGCAGTTACTCGATTGCTCAGGGGATGGGGGGTGAGAACACTGAAGCTTTCTTT. Protein product: CASSYSIAQGMGGENTEAFF. This sequence joins TRBV6-2 or TRBV6-3 and TRBJ1-1; D may be TRBD1 (6 bases). V lost 0 bases to trimming and J lost 1 base, with 24 bases between them. The CDR3 is 20 amino acids. From germline, CDR1 is MNHEY and CDR2 SVGEGT.

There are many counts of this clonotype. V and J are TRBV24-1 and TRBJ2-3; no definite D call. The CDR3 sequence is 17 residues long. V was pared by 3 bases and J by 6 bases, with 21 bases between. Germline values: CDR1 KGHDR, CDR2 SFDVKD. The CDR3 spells CATSDPMENHPSDTQYF. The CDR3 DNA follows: TGTGCCACCAGTGATCCAATGGAAAATCACCCGTCGGATACGCAGTATTTT.

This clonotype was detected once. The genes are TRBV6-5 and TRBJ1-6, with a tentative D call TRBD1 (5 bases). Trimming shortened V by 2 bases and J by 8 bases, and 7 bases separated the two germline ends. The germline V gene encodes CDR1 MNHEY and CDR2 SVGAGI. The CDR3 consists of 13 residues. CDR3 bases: TGTGCCAGCAGTTACGGGGGATATTCACCCCTCCACTTT. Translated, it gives CASSYGGYSPLHF.

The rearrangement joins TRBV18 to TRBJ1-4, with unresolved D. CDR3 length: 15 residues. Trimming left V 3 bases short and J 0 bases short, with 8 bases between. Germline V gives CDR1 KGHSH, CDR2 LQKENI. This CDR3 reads CASSPRPATNEKLFF. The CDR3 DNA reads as TGTGCCAGCTCACCCCGACCCGCAACTAATGAAAAACTGTTTTTT.

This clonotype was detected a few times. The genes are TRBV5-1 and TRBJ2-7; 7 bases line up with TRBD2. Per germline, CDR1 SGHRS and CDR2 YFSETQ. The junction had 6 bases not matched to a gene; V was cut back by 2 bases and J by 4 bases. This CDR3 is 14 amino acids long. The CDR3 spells CASSFASGRYEQYF. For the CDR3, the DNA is TGCGCCAGCAGCTTTGCTAGCGGACGTTACGAGCAGTACTTC. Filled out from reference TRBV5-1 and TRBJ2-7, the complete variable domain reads KAGVTQTPRYLIKTRGQQVTLSCSPISGHRSVSWYQQTPGQGLQFLFEYFSETQRNKGNFPGRFSGRQFSNSRSEMNVSTLELGDSALYLCASSFASGRYEQYFGPGTRLTVT.

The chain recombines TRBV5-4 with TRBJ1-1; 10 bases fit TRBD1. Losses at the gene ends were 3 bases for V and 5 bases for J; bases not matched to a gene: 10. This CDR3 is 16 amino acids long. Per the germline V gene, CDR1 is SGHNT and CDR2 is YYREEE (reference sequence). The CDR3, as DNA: TGTGCCAGCAGCTCCAGACGGGACAGGGGTTTAACTGAAGCTTTCTTT. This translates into CASSSRRDRGLTEAFF.

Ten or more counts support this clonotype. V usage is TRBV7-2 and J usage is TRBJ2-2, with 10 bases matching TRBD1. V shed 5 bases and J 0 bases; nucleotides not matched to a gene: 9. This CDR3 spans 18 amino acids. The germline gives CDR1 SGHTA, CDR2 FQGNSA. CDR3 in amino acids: CASSRWTGGNANTGELFF. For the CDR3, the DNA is TGTGCCAGCAGCCGCTGGACAGGGGGAAACGCGAACACCGGGGAGCTGTTTTTT.

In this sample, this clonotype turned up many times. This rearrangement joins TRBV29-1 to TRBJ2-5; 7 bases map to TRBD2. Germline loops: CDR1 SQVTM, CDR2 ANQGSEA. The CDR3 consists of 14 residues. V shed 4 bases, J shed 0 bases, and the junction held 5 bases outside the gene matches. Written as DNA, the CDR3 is TGCAGCGTTGGGGGAGGGGCGAACCAAGAGACCCAGTACTTC. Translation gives CSVGGGANQETQYF. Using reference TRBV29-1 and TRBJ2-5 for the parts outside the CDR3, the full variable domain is SAVISQKPSRDICQRGTSLTIQCQVDSQVTMMFWYRQQPGQSLTLIATANQGSEATYESGFVIDKFPISRPNLTFSTLTVSNMSPEDSSIYLCSVGGGANQETQYFGPGTRLLVL.

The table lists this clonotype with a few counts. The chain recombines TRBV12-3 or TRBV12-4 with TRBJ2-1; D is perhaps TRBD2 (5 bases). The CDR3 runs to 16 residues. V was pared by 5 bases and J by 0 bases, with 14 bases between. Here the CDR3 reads CASSLWTLSSYNEQFF. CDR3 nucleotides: TGTGCCAGCAGTCTTTGGACTTTAAGCTCCTACAATGAGCAGTTCTTC.

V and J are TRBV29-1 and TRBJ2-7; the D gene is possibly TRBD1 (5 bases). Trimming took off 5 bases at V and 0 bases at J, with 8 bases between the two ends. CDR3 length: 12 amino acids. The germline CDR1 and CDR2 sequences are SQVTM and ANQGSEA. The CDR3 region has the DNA TGCAGCGTTAACACAGGCTCCTACGAGCAGTACTTC. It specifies CSVNTGSYEQYF.

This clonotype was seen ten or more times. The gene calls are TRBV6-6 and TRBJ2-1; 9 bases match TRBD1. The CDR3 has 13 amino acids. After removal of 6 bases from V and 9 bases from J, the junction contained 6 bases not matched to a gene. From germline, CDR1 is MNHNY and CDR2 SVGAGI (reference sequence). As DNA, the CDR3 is TGTGCCAGCAGCCGGGACAGGGTTGGTGAGCAGTTCTTC. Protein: CASSRDRVGEQFF.

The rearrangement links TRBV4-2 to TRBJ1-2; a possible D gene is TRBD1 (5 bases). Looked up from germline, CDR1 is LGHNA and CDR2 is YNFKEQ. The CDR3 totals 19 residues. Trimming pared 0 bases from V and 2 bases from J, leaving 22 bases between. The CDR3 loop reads CASSQDLGGRLQGNYGYTF. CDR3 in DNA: TGTGCCAGCAGCCAAGATCTGGGCGGTCGTTTGCAGGGAAACTATGGCTACACCTTC.

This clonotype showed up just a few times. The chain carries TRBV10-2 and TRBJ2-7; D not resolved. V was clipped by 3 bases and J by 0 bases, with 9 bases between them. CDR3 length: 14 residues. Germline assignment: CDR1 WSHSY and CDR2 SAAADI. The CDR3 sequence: CASSESGYSYEQYF. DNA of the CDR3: TGCGCCAGCAGTGAATCAGGTTACTCCTACGAGCAGTACTTC.

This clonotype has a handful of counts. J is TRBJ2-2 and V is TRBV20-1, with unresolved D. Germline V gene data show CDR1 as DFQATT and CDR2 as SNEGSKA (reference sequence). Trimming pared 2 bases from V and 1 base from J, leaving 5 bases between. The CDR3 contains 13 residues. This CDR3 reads CSARTGNTGELFF. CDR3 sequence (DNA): TGCAGTGCTAGAACTGGGAACACCGGGGAGCTGTTTTTT.

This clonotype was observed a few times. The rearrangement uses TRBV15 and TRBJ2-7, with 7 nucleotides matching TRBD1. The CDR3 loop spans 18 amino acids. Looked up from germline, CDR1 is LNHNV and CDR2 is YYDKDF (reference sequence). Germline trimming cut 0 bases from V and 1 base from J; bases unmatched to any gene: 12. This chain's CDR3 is CATSRDRDRDAMSYEQYF. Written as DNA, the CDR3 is TGTGCCACCAGCAGAGATCGGGACAGAGACGCCATGTCCTACGAGCAGTACTTC.

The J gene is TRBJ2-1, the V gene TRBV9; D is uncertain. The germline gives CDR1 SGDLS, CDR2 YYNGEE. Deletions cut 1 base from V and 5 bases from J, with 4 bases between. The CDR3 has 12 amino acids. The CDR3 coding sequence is TGTGCCAGCAGCGTACTACACAATGAGCAGTTCTTC. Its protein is CASSVLHNEQFF.

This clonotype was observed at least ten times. The CDR3 sequence is CSARVGNEAFF. DNA of the CDR3: TGCAGTGCTAGAGTGGGGAATGAAGCTTTCTTT. The rearrangement uses TRBV20-1 and TRBJ1-1; D ambiguous. V lost 1 base and J 7 bases, leaving 7 bases between the germline ends. Germline CDR1 is DFQATT and CDR2 is SNEGSKA (reference sequence). CDR3 length: 11 amino acids.

The CDR3 region is CASMTYSGSSYEQYF. The DNA for the CDR3 is TGCGCCAGCATGACCTATAGCGGGAGCTCCTACGAGCAGTACTTC. The rearrangement uses TRBV5-1 and TRBJ2-7, with 9 bases identical to TRBD2. The CDR3 has 15 residues. The germline V gene encodes CDR1 SGHRS and CDR2 YFSETQ. With V trimmed by 6 bases and J by 0 bases, 7 bases remained unmatched.